This TCR beta chain was profiled in a study of T-cell reconstitution after alpha-beta-depleted transplantation in children. There are many counts of this clonotype. Construction of the TCRbeta library involved unique molecular identifiers. TCRdb itself ran the PCR reads through MiXCR, one entry per CDR3 protein. The table records approximately 100,000 distinct CDR3 sequences, 10% to 15% of them present only once. Sequenced here: PBMCs from the stem cell graft donor, sampled from the stem cell graft. This TCR came from a human donor who donated a stem cell graft to a child with inherited bone marrow failure.

CDR3: CASSRDAGGTEAFF. The CDR3 coding sequence is TGTGCCAGCAGTAGGGACGCAGGGGGGACTGAAGCTTTCTTT. This chain uses TRBV6-1 with TRBJ1-1, with 7 bases lining up with TRBD1. Germline values: CDR1 MNHNS, CDR2 SASEGT. The length of the CDR3 is 14 residues. With 5 bases clipped from V and 5 bases from J, the junction kept 8 bases outside the gene matches.